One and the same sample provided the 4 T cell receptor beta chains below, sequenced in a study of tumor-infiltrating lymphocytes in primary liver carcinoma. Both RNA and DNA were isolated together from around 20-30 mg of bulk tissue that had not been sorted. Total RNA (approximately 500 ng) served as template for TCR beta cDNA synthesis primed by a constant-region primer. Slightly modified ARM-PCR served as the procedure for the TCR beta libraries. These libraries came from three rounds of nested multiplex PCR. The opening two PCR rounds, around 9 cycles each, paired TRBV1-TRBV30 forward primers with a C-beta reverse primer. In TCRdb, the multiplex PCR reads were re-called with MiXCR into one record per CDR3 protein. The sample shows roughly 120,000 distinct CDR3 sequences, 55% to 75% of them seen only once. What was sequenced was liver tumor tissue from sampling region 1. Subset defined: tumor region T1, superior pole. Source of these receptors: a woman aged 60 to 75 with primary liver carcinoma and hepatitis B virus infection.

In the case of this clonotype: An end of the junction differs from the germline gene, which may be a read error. CDR3 loop: CASSEFPGANVPTF. The CDR3 DNA reads TGTGCCAGCAGTGAATTTCCTGGGGCCAACGTCCCGACTTTC. The V gene is TRBV6-1, the J gene TRBJ2-6, with a weak D call TRBD1 (5 bases). The CDR3 consists of 14 residues. Germline V gene lookup returns CDR1 MNHNS and CDR2 SASEGT.

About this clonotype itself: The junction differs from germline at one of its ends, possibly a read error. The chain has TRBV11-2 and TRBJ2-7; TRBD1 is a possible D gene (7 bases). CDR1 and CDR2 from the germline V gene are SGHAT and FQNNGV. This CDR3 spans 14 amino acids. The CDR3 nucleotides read TGTGCCAGCGGCCCCTTATCAGGGGGGTACGAACAGTACTTC. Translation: CASGPLSGGYEQYF.

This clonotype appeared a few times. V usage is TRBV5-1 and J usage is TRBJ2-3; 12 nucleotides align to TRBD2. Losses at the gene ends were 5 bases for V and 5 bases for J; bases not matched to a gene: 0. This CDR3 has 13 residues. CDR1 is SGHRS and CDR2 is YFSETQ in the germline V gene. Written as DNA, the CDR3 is TGCGCCAGCAGGACTAGCGGGAGAGATACGCAGTATTTT. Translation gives CASRTSGRDTQYF.

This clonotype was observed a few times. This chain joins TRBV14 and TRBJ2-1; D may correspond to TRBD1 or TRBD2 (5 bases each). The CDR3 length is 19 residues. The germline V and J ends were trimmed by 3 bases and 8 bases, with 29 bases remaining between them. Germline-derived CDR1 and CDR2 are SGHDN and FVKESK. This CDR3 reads CASSQISGLARGIRDEQFF. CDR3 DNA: TGTGCCAGCAGCCAGATCTCGGGGCTGGCTAGAGGGATCCGCGATGAGCAGTTCTTC.